This T cell receptor beta chain was documented in a study of monozygotic twins with inflammatory bowel disease. TCRdb reprocessed the 5' RACE reads and stores each CDR3 protein as one record, lacking DNA. The listing records about 330,000 distinct CDR3 sequences. The CDR3 is 17 amino acids. The sequenced sample consisted of blood. V and J are TRBV12-3 or TRBV12-4 and TRBJ1-1; TCRdb calls TRBD1, which cannot be checked without DNA. The origin of this receptor is a human donor with ulcerative colitis or Crohn's disease, or a healthy co-twin of an affected twin (not recorded which). CDR3 loop: CASSWGPDRGVSTEAFF.